This T cell receptor (beta chain) was recorded in a study of control samples from healthy donors and cancer patients. The table came from immunoSEQ multiplex PCR; TCRdb's copy has only in-frame clones and leaves some out. The table includes over 200,000 clones, over 75% detected once. V shed 1 base, J shed 5 bases, and the junction held 5 bases outside the gene matches. The CDR3 totals 16 residues. The germline V gene has CDR1 WNHNN and CDR2 SYGVQD (reference sequence). Sequencing used PBMCs. The rearrangement links TRBV10-1 to TRBJ2-5; 12 positions agree with TRBD1. The origin of this receptor is a woman aged 55-69 years with lung cancer. The CDR3 sequence: CASSELGQGARETQYF. In nucleotides, the CDR3 is TGCGCCAGCAGTGAGTTGGGACAGGGGGCCAGGGAGACCCAGTACTTC.